This T cell receptor beta chain came from a study of long-term antiretroviral therapy in people with HIV. V lost 4 bases, J lost 4 bases, and 8 bases stayed unmatched. The length of the CDR3 is 16 residues. CDR1 is LNHDA, CDR2 SQIVND, per germline (reference sequence). Runs used v3.0 of the immunoSEQ assay and were done at survey level. For each individual sample, sequencing targeted 40,000-50,000 T-cell genomes. Profiled with immunoSEQ multiplex PCR; TCRdb holds only in-frame clones, not every one. The table includes 10,000 to 15,000 clones, over 65% detected once. This rearrangement joins TRBV19 to TRBJ2-1; TRBD1 matches at 9 bases. The sequencing here drew on unsorted PBMCs, taken 1.3 years after starting antiretroviral therapy. The receptor's source is a woman aged 18 to 35 with HIV. For the CDR3, the DNA is TGTGCCAGTAGTACTCCGGGACAGGGCCCTTACAATGAGCAGTTCTTC. This encodes CASSTPGQGPYNEQFF.